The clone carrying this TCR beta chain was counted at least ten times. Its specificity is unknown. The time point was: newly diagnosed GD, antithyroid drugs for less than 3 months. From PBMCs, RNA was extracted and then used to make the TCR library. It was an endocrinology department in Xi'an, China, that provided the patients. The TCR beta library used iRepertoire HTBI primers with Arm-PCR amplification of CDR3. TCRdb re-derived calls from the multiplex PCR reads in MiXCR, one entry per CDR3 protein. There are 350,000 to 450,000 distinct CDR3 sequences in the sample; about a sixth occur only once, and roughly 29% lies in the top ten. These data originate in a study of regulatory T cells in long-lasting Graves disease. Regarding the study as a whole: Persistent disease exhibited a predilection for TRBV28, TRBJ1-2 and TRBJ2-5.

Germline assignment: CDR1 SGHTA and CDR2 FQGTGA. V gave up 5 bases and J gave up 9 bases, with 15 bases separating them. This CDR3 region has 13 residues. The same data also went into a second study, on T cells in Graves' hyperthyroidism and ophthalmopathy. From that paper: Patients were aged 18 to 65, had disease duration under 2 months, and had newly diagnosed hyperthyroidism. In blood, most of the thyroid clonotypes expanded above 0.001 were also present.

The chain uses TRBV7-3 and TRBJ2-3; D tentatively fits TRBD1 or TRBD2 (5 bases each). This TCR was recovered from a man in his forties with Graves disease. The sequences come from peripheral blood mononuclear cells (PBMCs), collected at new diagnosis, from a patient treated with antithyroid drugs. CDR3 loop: CASSPGRGSTQYF. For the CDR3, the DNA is TGTGCCAGCAGCCCGGGGCGCGGCAGCACGCAGTATTTT.